This T cell receptor beta chain was documented in a study of CD8 T cells in Susac syndrome. J gave up 1 base and V 5 bases, and 3 bases lay outside the gene matches. CDR1 and CDR2 (germline): DFQATT, SNEGSKA (reference sequence). The CDR3 runs to 15 residues. In its sample, this clonotype was seen once. Random hexamers were used to reverse transcribe 0.5 to 1 ug of RNA. TCRdb recomputed calls from the immunoSEQ multiplex PCR reads with MiXCR, one row per CDR3 protein. The sample shows fewer than 95,000 distinct CDR3 sequences, roughly 96% of them seen only once. The rearrangement joins TRBV20-1 to TRBJ2-2, with 11 bases aligning to TRBD2. This receptor was obtained from a human donor with Susac syndrome. Sequenced: CD8+ T cells from PBMCs. The CDR3 reads CSAGGLAENTGELFF. As DNA, the CDR3 is TGCAGTGCTGGGGGACTAGCGGAGAACACCGGGGAGCTGTTTTTT.